Listed here is a single T cell receptor (beta chain). Profiled with immunoSEQ multiplex PCR; TCRdb holds only in-frame clones, not every one. The data contain 55,000 to 75,000 clones, 70% to 90% of them seen just once; the ten biggest clones take up roughly 3.9%. V was trimmed by 0 bases and J by 0 bases, leaving 9 bases between them. In germline, CDR1 is MGHRA, CDR2 YSYEKL. The CDR3 has 16 amino acids. The data originate from a study of blood T cell repertoires in COVID-19. The sequencing input was peripheral blood. The receptor was derived from a man aged 50 or older with active COVID-19. The rearrangement joins TRBV4-1 to TRBJ1-3; D not resolved. The CDR3 DNA reads as TGCGCCAGCAGCCAAGAGTTGACACACTCTGGAAACACCATATATTTT. This translates into CASSQELTHSGNTIYF.